A selection of T cell receptor beta chains follows, all from one sample in a study of cytomegalovirus exposure and HLA in healthy donors. Some clones are missing from TCRdb's copy, which holds only in-frame ones; the method was immunoSEQ multiplex PCR. The sample shows approximately 160,000 clones, roughly 77% of them seen only once. Sequencing used PBMCs. These receptors originate from a woman aged 40 to 50 in good health and CMV-seropositive. CDR3s leave out the opening cysteine and the closing phenylalanine or tryptophan. The order of the fields is J gene, V gene, CDR3 length, CDR3 protein.

j_gene: TRBJ2-5; v_gene: TRBV7-8; len: 12; CDR3aa: ASSLGTAGETQY
j_gene: TRBJ2-3; v_gene: TRBV10-1; len: 13; CDR3aa: ASSEGGAGPDTQY
j_gene: TRBJ1-1; v_gene: TRBV29-1; len: 10; CDR3aa: SVAGMDTEAF
j_gene: TRBJ2-1; v_gene: TRBV7-2; len: 13; CDR3aa: ASSLGLAIGDEQF
j_gene: TRBJ1-2; v_gene: TRBV6-5; len: 14; CDR3aa: ASSYSSLGQVYGYT
j_gene: TRBJ2-5; v_gene: TRBV19; len: 12; CDR3aa: ASSRLAEQETQY
j_gene: TRBJ2-7; v_gene: TRBV7-2; len: 11; CDR3aa: ASSLARLAEQY
j_gene: TRBJ2-1; v_gene: TRBV28; len: 17; CDR3aa: ASSGARTSGGASYNEQF
j_gene: TRBJ2-2; v_gene: TRBV29-1; len: 11; CDR3aa: SAETGGTGELF
j_gene: TRBJ2-1; v_gene: TRBV11-1; len: 15; CDR3aa: ASSLASDRVAYNEQF
j_gene: TRBJ1-1; v_gene: TRBV7-2; len: 13; CDR3aa: ASSYRQGRVVEAF
j_gene: TRBJ2-5; v_gene: TRBV7-2; len: 11; CDR3aa: ASSLRGEETQY
j_gene: TRBJ1-1; v_gene: TRBV4-3; len: 14; CDR3aa: ASSQDLDPKNTEAF
j_gene: TRBJ1-1; v_gene: TRBV7-8; len: 14; CDR3aa: ASSLEWGPMNTEAF
j_gene: TRBJ2-2; v_gene: TRBV6-5; len: 13; CDR3aa: ASSYGDRDAGELF
j_gene: TRBJ2-3; v_gene: TRBV7-2; len: 12; CDR3aa: ASSDRVGPDTQY
j_gene: TRBJ2-5; v_gene: TRBV6-5; len: 13; CDR3aa: ASSSPGRGQETQY
j_gene: TRBJ2-3; v_gene: TRBV7-2; len: 13; CDR3aa: ASSSLGGEADTQY
j_gene: NA; v_gene: TRBV10-1; len: 13; CDR3aa: ASSFGQSSSYEQY
j_gene: TRBJ1-1; v_gene: TRBV12-5; len: 14; CDR3aa: ASGLVVGQGAAEAF